This T cell receptor (beta chain) was captured by sequencing in a study of T-cell reconstitution after alpha-beta-depleted transplantation in children. Molecular barcoding with unique molecular identifiers was used for the TCRbeta library. One entry per CDR3 protein results from TCRdb running MiXCR on the PCR reads. This sample has some 840,000 distinct CDR3 sequences; approximately 15% occur once, and the top ten carry 5%. Deletions cut 1 base from V and 1 base from J, with 15 bases between. CDR3 size: 17 residues. Germline CDR1 SGHRS, CDR2 YFSETQ. The sample holds a few counts of this clonotype. This clonotype was obtained from a male patient younger than 18 who had a stem cell transplant for acute lymphoblastic leukemia, so the T cells may come from the graft donor. The chain has TRBV5-1 and TRBJ2-1; D may correspond to TRBD1 or TRBD2 (5 bases each). Sequencing used PBMCs, mostly from graft donor cells, obtained 360 days after TCRalphabeta/CD19-depleted stem cell transplant. CDR3 residues: CASSLRDDQPSYNEQFF. The CDR3 DNA reads TGCGCCAGCAGCTTGAGGGACGACCAGCCTTCCTACAATGAGCAGTTCTTC. The full variable domain, in which reference TRBV5-1 and TRBJ2-1 provide the parts outside the CDR3, is KAGVTQTPRYLIKTRGQQVTLSCSPISGHRSVSWYQQTPGQGLQFLFEYFSETQRNKGNFPGRFSGRQFSNSRSEMNVSTLELGDSALYLCASSLRDDQPSYNEQFFGPGTRLTVL.